This TCR beta chain was documented in a study of blood T cells in healthy people across ages. Whole-study findings and limits: Possibly, changes in expanded clonotypes were confounded because donor CMV status was unknown. Measured against age, TCR beta diversity per million T cells decreased in a roughly linear manner.

Germline CDR1 MGHDK, CDR2 SYGVNS. Trimming left V 10 bases short and J 9 bases short, with 16 bases between. The CDR3 loop spans 13 amino acids. The use of a sample-barcoded 5' primer and a J-beta primer mix characterized a second PCR of about 7 to 12 cycles. Unique molecular identifiers of 12 random nucleotides labeled each cDNA. Each of the samples gave a minimum of 3 million paired-end reads that contained CDR3. TCRdb reprocessed the 5' RACE reads with MiXCR, giving one entry per CDR3 protein. Of about 1.8 million distinct CDR3 sequences listed, less than 50% are singletons. Regarding this clonotype: Antigen unknown.

The sequenced material came from blood. The chain recombines TRBV25-1 with TRBJ1-6; a weak D match, TRBD1 (6 bases). The sequence was collected from a woman aged 40 to 49 in good health. In DNA form, the CDR3 reads TGTGCCACTACGACAGGAGTTGGTTCACCCCTCCACTTT. Translation gives CATTTGVGSPLHF.